The sequence of this T cell receptor beta chain was determined in a study of OX40 agonist ivuxolimab in advanced cancers. Libraries were prepared by immunoSEQ multiplex PCR; TCRdb keeps only in-frame clonotypes and omits some of them. The profile shows more than 70,000 clones, about 93% of them singletons. Germline CDR1 SNHLY, CDR2 FYNNEI. Losses at the gene ends were 2 bases for V and 3 bases for J; bases not matched to a gene: 12. The CDR3 runs 17 residues. The rearrangement joins TRBV2 to TRBJ2-7; 8 nucleotides agree with TRBD1. This clonotype was obtained from an adult with an advanced solid tumor such as melanoma, head and neck, liver or kidney cancer. This specimen was CD4+ or CD8+ T cells sorted from blood, taken in a trial of the OX40 agonist ivuxolimab. CDR3 sequence reads: CASSETRDRGWLYEQYF. The CDR3 coding sequence is TGTGCCAGCAGTGAAACACGAGACAGGGGCTGGCTCTACGAGCAGTACTTC.